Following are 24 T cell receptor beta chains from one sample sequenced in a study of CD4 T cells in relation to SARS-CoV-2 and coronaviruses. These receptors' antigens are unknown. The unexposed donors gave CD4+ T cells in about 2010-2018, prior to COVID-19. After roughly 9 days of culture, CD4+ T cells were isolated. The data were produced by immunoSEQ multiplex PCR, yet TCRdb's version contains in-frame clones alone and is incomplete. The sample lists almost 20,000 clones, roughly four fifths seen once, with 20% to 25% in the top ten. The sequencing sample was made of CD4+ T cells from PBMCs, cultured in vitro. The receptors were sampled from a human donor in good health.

CDR3 protein: CASRVSADTQYF. The CDR3 DNA reads TGTGCCAGCAGGGTTAGCGCAGATACGCAGTATTTT. This chain connects TRBV11-2 to TRBJ2-3, with D possibly matching TRBD2 (5 bases). Germline V gene lookup returns CDR1 SGHAT and CDR2 FQNNGV. CDR3 length: 12 residues. Trimming stripped 6 bases from V and 4 bases from J, with 8 bases between.

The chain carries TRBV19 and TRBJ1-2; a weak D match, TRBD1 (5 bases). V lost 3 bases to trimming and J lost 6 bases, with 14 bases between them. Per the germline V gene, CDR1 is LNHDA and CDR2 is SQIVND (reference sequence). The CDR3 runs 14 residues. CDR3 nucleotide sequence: TGTGCCAGTAGTATTTTTCAGGGAATGGATGGCTACACCTTC. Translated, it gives CASSIFQGMDGYTF. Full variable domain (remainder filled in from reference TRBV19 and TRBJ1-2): DGGITQSPKYLFRKEGQNVTLSCEQNLNHDAMYWYRQDPGQGLRLIYYSQIVNDFQKGDIAEGYSVSREKKESFPLTVTSAQKNPTAFYLCASSIFQGMDGYTFGSGTRLTVV.

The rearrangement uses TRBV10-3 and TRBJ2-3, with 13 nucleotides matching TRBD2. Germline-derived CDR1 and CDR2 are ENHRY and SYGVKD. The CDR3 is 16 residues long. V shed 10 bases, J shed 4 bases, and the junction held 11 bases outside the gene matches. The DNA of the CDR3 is TGTGCCACCGAAGGGACTAGCGGGATCAATGCAGATACGCAGTATTTT. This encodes CATEGTSGINADTQYF.

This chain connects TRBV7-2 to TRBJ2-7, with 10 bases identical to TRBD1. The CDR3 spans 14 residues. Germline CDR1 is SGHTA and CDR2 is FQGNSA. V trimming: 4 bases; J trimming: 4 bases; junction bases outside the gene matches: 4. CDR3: CASSWDRGRYEQYF. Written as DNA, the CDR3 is TGTGCCAGCAGCTGGGACAGGGGCCGGTACGAGCAGTACTTC.

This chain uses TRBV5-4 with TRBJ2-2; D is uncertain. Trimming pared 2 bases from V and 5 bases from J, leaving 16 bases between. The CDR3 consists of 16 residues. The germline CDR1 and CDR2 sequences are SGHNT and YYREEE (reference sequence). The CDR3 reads CASSLMAGTMTGELFF. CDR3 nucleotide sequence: TGTGCCAGCAGCTTAATGGCAGGAACAATGACCGGGGAGCTGTTTTTT.

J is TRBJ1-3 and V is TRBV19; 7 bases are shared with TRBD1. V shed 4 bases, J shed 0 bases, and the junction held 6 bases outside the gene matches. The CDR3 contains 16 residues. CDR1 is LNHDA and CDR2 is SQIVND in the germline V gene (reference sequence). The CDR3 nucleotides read TGTGCCAGTAGTAGGGGACAGACCAGCTCTGGAAACACCATATATTTT. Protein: CASSRGQTSSGNTIYF.

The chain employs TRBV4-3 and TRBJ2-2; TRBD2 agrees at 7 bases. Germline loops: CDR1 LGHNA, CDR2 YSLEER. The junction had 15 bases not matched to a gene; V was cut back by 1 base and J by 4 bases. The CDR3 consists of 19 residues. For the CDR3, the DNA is TGCGCCAGCAGCCAAGTCTTGCGGGGAGGGAGTCACGGCACCGGGGAGCTGTTTTTT. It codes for CASSQVLRGGSHGTGELFF.

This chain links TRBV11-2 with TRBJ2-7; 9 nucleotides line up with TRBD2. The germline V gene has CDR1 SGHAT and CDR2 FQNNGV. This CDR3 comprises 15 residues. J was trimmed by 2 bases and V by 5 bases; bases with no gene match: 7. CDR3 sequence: CASSTWTSATYEQYF. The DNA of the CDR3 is TGTGCCAGCAGCACTTGGACTAGCGCAACCTACGAGCAGTACTTC.

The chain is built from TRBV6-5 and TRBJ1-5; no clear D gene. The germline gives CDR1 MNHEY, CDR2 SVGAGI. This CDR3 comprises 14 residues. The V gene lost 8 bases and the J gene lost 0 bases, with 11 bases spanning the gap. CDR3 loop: CASPLNYSNQPQHF. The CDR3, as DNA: TGTGCCAGCCCCCTCAATTATAGCAATCAGCCCCAGCATTTT.

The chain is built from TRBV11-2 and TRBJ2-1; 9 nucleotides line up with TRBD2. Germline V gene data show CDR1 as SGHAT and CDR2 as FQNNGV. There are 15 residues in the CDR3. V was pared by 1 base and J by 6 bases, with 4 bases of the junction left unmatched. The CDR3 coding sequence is TGTGCCAGCAGCTTAGGTAGCGGGAGTTTCAATGAGCAGTTCTTC. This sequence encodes CASSLGSGSFNEQFF.

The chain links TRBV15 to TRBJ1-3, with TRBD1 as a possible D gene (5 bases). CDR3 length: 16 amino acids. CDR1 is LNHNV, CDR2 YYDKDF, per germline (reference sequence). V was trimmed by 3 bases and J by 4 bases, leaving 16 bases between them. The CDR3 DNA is TGTGCCACCAGCAGCAGGGAGTGGAGGTCCGGAAACACCATATATTTT. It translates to CATSSREWRSGNTIYF.

The DNA for the CDR3 is TGTGCCAGCAGCCCCGAGGCCCACGACCAGTACTTC. As protein: CASSPEAHDQYF. This rearrangement joins TRBV6-6 to TRBJ2-5; no firm D call. Trimming removed 6 bases at V and 10 bases at J, with 15 bases between. Looked up from germline, CDR1 is MNHNY and CDR2 is SVGAGI (reference sequence). The CDR3 has 12 residues.

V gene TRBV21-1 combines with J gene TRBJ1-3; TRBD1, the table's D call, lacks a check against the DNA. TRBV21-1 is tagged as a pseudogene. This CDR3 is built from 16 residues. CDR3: CASSKQLAQGGNTIYF. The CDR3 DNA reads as TGTGCCAGCAGCAAACAGTTAGCACAGGGGGGAAACACCATATATTTT.

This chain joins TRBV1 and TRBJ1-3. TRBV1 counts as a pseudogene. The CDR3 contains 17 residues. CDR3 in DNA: TGCACCAGCAGCCAGAGGGGGGACGTAAGCTCTGGAAACACCATATATTTT. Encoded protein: CTSSQRGDVSSGNTIYF.

The CDR3 loop is CASSSKGFRGTDTQYF. The CDR3 bases are TGTGCCAGCAGCTCAAAAGGGTTCAGGGGTACAGATACGCAGTATTTT. The chain employs TRBV5-6 and TRBJ2-3; possible D gene TRBD1, 6 bases. CDR3 length equals 16 residues. CDR1 and CDR2 from the germline V gene are SGHDT and YYEEEE. V was cut by 3 bases and J by 3 bases, with 17 bases left in between.

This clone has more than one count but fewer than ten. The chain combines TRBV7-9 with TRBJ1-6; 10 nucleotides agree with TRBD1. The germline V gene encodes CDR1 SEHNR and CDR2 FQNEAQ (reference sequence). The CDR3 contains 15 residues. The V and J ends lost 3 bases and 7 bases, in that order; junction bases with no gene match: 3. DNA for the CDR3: TGTGCCAGCAGCTTGGGGACAGGGGTGAATTCACCCCTCCACTTT. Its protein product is CASSLGTGVNSPLHF.

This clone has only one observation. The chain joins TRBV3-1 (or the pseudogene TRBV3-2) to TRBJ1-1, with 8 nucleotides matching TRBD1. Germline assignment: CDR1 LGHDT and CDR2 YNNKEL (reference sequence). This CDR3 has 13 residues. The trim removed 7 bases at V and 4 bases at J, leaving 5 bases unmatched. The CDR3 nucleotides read TGTGCCAGCATCGGAACAGGGGGCACTGAAGCTTTCTTT. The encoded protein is CASIGTGGTEAFF.

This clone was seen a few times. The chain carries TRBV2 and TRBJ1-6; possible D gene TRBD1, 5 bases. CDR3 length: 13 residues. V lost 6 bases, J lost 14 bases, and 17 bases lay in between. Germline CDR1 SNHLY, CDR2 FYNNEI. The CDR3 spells CASRAFREITLHF. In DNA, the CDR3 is TGTGCCAGCAGAGCCTTCAGGGAAATCACCCTCCACTTT.

This CDR3 is CASSQPAGGPIYNEQFF. CDR3 coding DNA: TGCGCCAGCAGCCAGCCAGCGGGGGGGCCGATCTACAATGAGCAGTTCTTC. This chain links TRBV4-1 with TRBJ2-1; TRBD2 aligns across 10 bases. CDR3 length equals 17 residues. Germline CDR1 reads MGHRA; CDR2 reads YSYEKL. The V gene end was trimmed by 3 bases and the J gene end by 3 bases; junction bases not matched to a gene: 8.

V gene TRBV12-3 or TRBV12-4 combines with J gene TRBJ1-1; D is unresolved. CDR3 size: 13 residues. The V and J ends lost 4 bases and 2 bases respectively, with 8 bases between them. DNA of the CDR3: TGTGCCAGCAGTTATGACATAAACACTGAAGCTTTCTTT. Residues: CASSYDINTEAFF.

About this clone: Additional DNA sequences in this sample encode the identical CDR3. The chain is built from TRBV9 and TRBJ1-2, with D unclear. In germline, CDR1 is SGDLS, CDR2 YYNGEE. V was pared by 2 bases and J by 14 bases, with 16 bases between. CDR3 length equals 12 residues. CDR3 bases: TGTGCCAGCAGCGTTCCTGAGGCAGTTTTAACCTTC. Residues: CASSVPEAVLTF.

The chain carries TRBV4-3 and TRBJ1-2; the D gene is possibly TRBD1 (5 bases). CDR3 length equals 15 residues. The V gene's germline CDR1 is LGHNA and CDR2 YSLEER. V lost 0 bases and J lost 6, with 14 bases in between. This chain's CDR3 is CASSQDPGREHGYTF. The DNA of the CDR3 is TGCGCCAGCAGCCAAGATCCGGGCAGGGAGCATGGCTACACCTTC.

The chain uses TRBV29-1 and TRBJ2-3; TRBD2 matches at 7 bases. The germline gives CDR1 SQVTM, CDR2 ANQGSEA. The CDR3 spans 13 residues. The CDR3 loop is CRELREGLDTQYF. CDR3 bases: TGCAGAGAACTGAGGGAGGGCCTGGATACGCAGTATTTT.

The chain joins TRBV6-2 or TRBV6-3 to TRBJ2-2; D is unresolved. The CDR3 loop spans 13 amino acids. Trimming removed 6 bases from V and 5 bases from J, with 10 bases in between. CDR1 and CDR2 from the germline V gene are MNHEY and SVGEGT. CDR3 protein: CASSSDGTGELFF. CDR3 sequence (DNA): TGTGCCAGCAGCAGCGACGGTACCGGGGAGCTGTTTTTT.